What follows are 21 T cell receptor beta chains derived from one specimen sequenced in a study of blood T cell repertoires in COVID-19. Some clones are missing from TCRdb's copy, which holds only in-frame ones; the method was immunoSEQ multiplex PCR. The repertoire holds approximately 330,000 clones, with nearly 90% as singletons. The sample taken for sequencing was peripheral blood. Source of these receptors: a woman in her thirties or forties with COVID-19, enrolled during active disease.

The genes are TRBV2 and TRBJ1-3, with 7 nucleotides matching TRBD1. CDR1 is SNHLY, CDR2 FYNNEI, per germline. The CDR3 loop spans 16 amino acids. V lost 5 bases to trimming and J lost 4 bases; unmatched junction nucleotides: 11. CDR3 sequence reads: CASSPDRPSTGNTIYF. The CDR3, as DNA: TGTGCCAGCAGTCCGGACAGGCCTTCGACGGGAAACACCATATATTTT. Combining the CDR3 with reference TRBV2 and TRBJ1-3 gives the whole variable domain EPEVTQTPSHQVTQMGQEVILRCVPISNHLYFYWYRQILGQKVEFLVSFYNNEISEKSEIFDDQFSVERPDGSNFTLKIRSTKLEDSAMYFCASSPDRPSTGNTIYFGEGSWLTVV.

The chain carries TRBV28 and TRBJ2-5; D gene unclear. Germline V gene data show CDR1 as MDHEN and CDR2 as SYDVKM. This CDR3 is 14 amino acids long. Trimming removed 2 bases from V and 0 bases from J, with 7 bases in between. CDR3 region: CASSLGQNQETQYF. The CDR3 bases are TGTGCCAGCAGTTTAGGGCAGAACCAAGAGACCCAGTACTTC.

For the CDR3, the DNA is TGTGCCACCGCGACTAGAGTCTACGAGCAGTACTTC. This codes for CATATRVYEQYF. The chain uses TRBV10-3 and TRBJ2-7; TRBD2 might be the D (6 bases). The CDR3 has 12 residues. With 10 bases removed from V and 3 bases from J, the gap between germline ends came to 13 bases. Looked up from germline, CDR1 is ENHRY and CDR2 is SYGVKD.

J is TRBJ2-7 and V is TRBV3-1 (or the pseudogene TRBV3-2); 7 nucleotides line up with TRBD2. Germline assignment: CDR1 LGHDT and CDR2 YNNKEL (reference sequence). The V segment lost 4 bases and the J segment 0 bases; nucleotides outside the gene matches: 6. The CDR3 is 15 residues long. CDR3 protein: CASSPRGGSSYEQYF. In DNA form, the CDR3 reads TGTGCCAGCAGCCCAAGAGGCGGGAGCTCCTACGAGCAGTACTTC.

The table lists this clone with a few counts. This chain joins TRBV6-5 and TRBJ2-7, with a weak D call TRBD1 (5 bases). CDR3 length: 11 residues. The germline V and J ends were trimmed by 8 bases and 4 bases, with 9 bases remaining between them. Per germline, CDR1 MNHEY and CDR2 SVGAGI. The CDR3 nucleotides read TGTGCCAGCTTAGGGGCTTACGAGCAGTACTTC. This codes for CASLGAYEQYF.

The rearrangement uses TRBV28 and TRBJ1-6; perhaps TRBD1 as D (6 bases). CDR3 size: 15 residues. Trimming shortened V by 6 bases and J by 5 bases, and 14 bases separated the two germline ends. CDR1 MDHEN and CDR2 SYDVKM come from the germline V gene. The CDR3 nucleotides read TGTGCCAGCAGGCGGCTGGACAGTGATAATTCACCCCTCCACTTT. Translated: CASRRLDSDNSPLHF.

This chain joins TRBV29-1 and TRBJ1-1; D is unclear. Trimming took 5 bases from V and 5 from J, leaving 21 bases between them. The CDR3 runs to 15 residues. Looked up from germline, CDR1 is SQVTM and CDR2 is ANQGSEA. CDR3: CSVLGRGSGRTEAFF. As DNA, the CDR3 is TGCAGCGTTTTAGGAAGAGGGTCCGGGAGAACTGAAGCTTTCTTT. Full variable domain (outside the CDR3, taken from reference TRBV29-1 and TRBJ1-1): SAVISQKPSRDICQRGTSLTIQCQVDSQVTMMFWYRQQPGQSLTLIATANQGSEATYESGFVIDKFPISRPNLTFSTLTVSNMSPEDSSIYLCSVLGRGSGRTEAFFGQGTRLTVV.

V is TRBV4-3 and J is TRBJ2-1; 7 positions agree with TRBD2. Germline CDR1 and CDR2: LGHNA and YSLEER. The J segment lost 4 bases and the V segment lost 4 bases, leaving 7 bases of the junction unmatched. The CDR3 is made up of 15 amino acids. As DNA, the CDR3 is TGCGCCAGCAGCCTTCGCGGGGGATCTTACAATGAGCAGTTCTTC. The encoded protein is CASSLRGGSYNEQFF.

The chain couples TRBV7-9 to TRBJ1-6, with 8 bases identical to TRBD1. The CDR3 contains 18 residues. J gave up 4 bases and V 6 bases, and 14 bases lay outside the gene matches. Germline V gene sequence: CDR1 SEHNR, CDR2 FQNEAQ (reference sequence). The CDR3: CASRTGQGRGSYNSPLHF. Here the CDR3 DNA reads TGTGCCAGCAGAACCGGACAGGGAAGGGGGTCATATAATTCACCCCTCCACTTT. Combining the CDR3 with reference TRBV7-9 and TRBJ1-6 gives the whole variable domain DTGVSQNPRHKITKRGQNVTFRCDPISEHNRLYWYRQTLGQGPEFLTYFQNEAQLEKSRLLSDRFSAERPKGSFSTLEIQRTEQGDSAMYLCASRTGQGRGSYNSPLHFGNGTRLTVT.

This clone has only one observation. The rearrangement uses TRBV24-1 and TRBJ1-5; unclear D gene. Trimming left V 2 bases short and J 6 bases short, with 10 bases between. Germline CDR1 is KGHDR and CDR2 is SFDVKD. This CDR3 region has 14 residues. The CDR3 protein is CATSDSAGFQPQHF. Written as DNA, the CDR3 is TGTGCCACCAGTGATTCTGCCGGGTTTCAGCCCCAGCATTTT.

The chain joins TRBV19 to TRBJ1-5, with 11 bases identical to TRBD1. Germline values: CDR1 LNHDA, CDR2 SQIVND (reference sequence). The CDR3 has 17 amino acids. After removal of 5 bases from V and 1 base from J, the junction contained 7 bases not matched to a gene. CDR3 DNA: TGTGCCAGTAGTCGGACAGGGGGCGCGGGAAGCAATCAGCCCCAGCATTTT. Translation gives CASSRTGGAGSNQPQHF.

V and J are TRBV24-1 and TRBJ2-1, with 9 nucleotides matching TRBD1. CDR3 size: 15 residues. Germline lookup yields CDR1 KGHDR and CDR2 SFDVKD. Unmatched junction bases numbered 10, after V lost 6 bases and J lost 8 bases. The CDR3 spells CATSKRTGATDEQFF. The CDR3 region has the DNA TGTGCCACCAGTAAAAGGACAGGGGCGACCGATGAGCAGTTCTTC.

This chain links TRBV6-5 with TRBJ2-5; no clear D. Germline V gene sequence: CDR1 MNHEY, CDR2 SVGAGI. The V and J ends lost 3 bases and 2 bases respectively, with 7 bases between them. The CDR3 consists of 13 residues. This chain's CDR3 is CASSYLAQETQYF. In DNA form, the CDR3 reads TGTGCCAGCAGTTATTTAGCTCAAGAGACCCAGTACTTC.

The chain employs TRBV20-1 and TRBJ2-2; 7 positions agree with TRBD2. CDR3 length: 14 residues. Unmatched junction bases numbered 5, after V lost 3 bases and J lost 4 bases. The germline V gene has CDR1 DFQATT and CDR2 SNEGSKA (reference sequence). The CDR3 region has the DNA TGCAGTGCTAGTCACGGGGAGGGCACCGGGGAGCTGTTTTTT. It codes for CSASHGEGTGELFF.

This clone was recorded only once. The rearrangement links TRBV18 to TRBJ2-7; the match to TRBD1 covers 8 bases. Germline-derived CDR1 and CDR2 are KGHSH and LQKENI. The CDR3 runs 14 residues. Unmatched junction bases numbered 3, after V lost 4 bases and J lost 1 base. CDR3 coding DNA: TGTGCCAGCTCACAGGACAGGGAATCCTACGAGCAGTACTTC. Its protein product is CASSQDRESYEQYF. Supplemented by reference TRBV18 and TRBJ2-7, the full variable domain reads NAGVMQNPRHLVRRRGQEARLRCSPMKGHSHVYWYRQLPEEGLKFMVYLQKENIIDESGMPKERFSAEFPKEGPSILRIQQVVRGDSAAYFCASSQDRESYEQYFGPGTRLTVT.

The chain recombines TRBV5-4 with TRBJ1-1; D is perhaps TRBD1 (6 bases). CDR1 SGHNT and CDR2 YYREEE come from the germline V gene (reference sequence). Trimming shortened V by 2 bases and J by 3 bases, and 14 bases separated the two germline ends. The CDR3 sequence is 15 residues long. In DNA, the CDR3 is TGTGCCAGCAGCTTTTACGGGGGGGGGCACACTGAAGCTTTCTTT. It is translated as CASSFYGGGHTEAFF.

This chain uses TRBV11-3 with TRBJ2-2; D is possibly TRBD1 (6 bases). The CDR3 is made up of 15 amino acids. The germline V gene has CDR1 SGHNT and CDR2 YENEEA. Trimming shortened V by 0 bases and J by 4 bases, and 9 bases separated the two germline ends. CDR3 in amino acids: CASSLEGARTGELFF. The DNA of the CDR3 is TGTGCCAGCAGCTTAGAGGGGGCGCGCACCGGGGAGCTGTTTTTT.

V and J are TRBV5-8 and TRBJ2-7; 12 bases agree with TRBD2. The CDR3 contains 17 residues. CDR1 is SGHTS and CDR2 is YDEGEE in the germline V gene. V was pared by 3 bases and J by 3 bases, with 10 bases of the junction left unmatched. The CDR3 region has the DNA TGTGCCAGCAGCTATCCCCTAGCGGGAGGGCTCGTCTACGAGCAGTACTTC. Its translation: CASSYPLAGGLVYEQYF.

The chain combines TRBV29-1 with TRBJ1-2; no clear D. Germline V gives CDR1 SQVTM, CDR2 ANQGSEA. The CDR3 contains 11 residues. V shed 1 base and J shed 5 bases, with 5 bases lying between them. DNA of the CDR3: TGCAGCGTTGAAGTCTTATATGGCTACACCTTC. Encoded protein: CSVEVLYGYTF.

The chain is built from TRBV12-3 or TRBV12-4 and TRBJ2-5; D is unclear. This CDR3 spans 13 amino acids. Trimming stripped 2 bases from V and 5 bases from J, with 9 bases between. CDR3 coding DNA: TGTGCCAGCAGTTTACTAGATAGGGAGACCCAGTACTTC. Its protein is CASSLLDRETQYF.

This chain connects TRBV14 to TRBJ1-6, with 7 bases matching TRBD1. Trimming removed 1 base from V and 6 bases from J; junction bases left unmatched: 3. The CDR3 is 15 residues long. Germline CDR1 reads SGHDN; CDR2 reads FVKESK. The CDR3 DNA reads TGTGCCAGCAGCCAAGGACAGGGAGGTAATTCACCCCTCCACTTT. Its protein is CASSQGQGGNSPLHF.